These 8 T cell receptor beta chains originate from one sample sequenced in a study of monozygotic twins with inflammatory bowel disease. TCRdb processed the 5' RACE reads again and assigns one entry to each CDR3 protein, with no DNA. This repertoire includes some 300,000 distinct CDR3 sequences. Sequenced material: blood. The receptors shown here come from a human donor with ulcerative colitis or Crohn's disease, or a healthy co-twin of an affected twin (not recorded which).

The V and J genes are TRBV7-9 and TRBJ2-3; the D call of TRBD1 rests on TCRdb alone, since no DNA is present to check it. Per the germline V gene, CDR1 is SEHNR and CDR2 is FQNEAQ (reference sequence). The CDR3 has 14 residues. The CDR3 spells CASNKGTGRDTQYF.

V gene TRBV2 combines with J gene TRBJ2-7; TCRdb's assignment of TRBD1 cannot be checked, as there is no DNA. This CDR3 region has 13 residues. CDR1 and CDR2 from the germline V gene are SNHLY and FYNNEI. The CDR3 spells CAGNLFGGLEQYF.

The gene calls are TRBV6-5 and TRBJ2-1. Germline values: CDR1 MNHEY, CDR2 SVGAGI. The CDR3 runs 12 residues. The CDR3 spells CASSFDSTEQFF.

The gene calls are TRBV7-8 and TRBJ2-1; TCRdb calls TRBD1, which cannot be checked without DNA. CDR1 is SGHVS and CDR2 is FQNEAQ in the germline V gene. The CDR3 has 15 residues. The CDR3: CASSSGQGTNNEQFF.

The chain uses TRBV12-3 or TRBV12-4 and TRBJ2-1; the TCRdb call, TRBD1, lacks DNA for checking. CDR3 length: 15 residues. The CDR3 here is CASTWGTPGRNEQFF.

This chain uses TRBV4-2 with TRBJ2-5; lacking DNA, the TRBD1 call made by TCRdb goes unchecked. The CDR3 loop spans 14 amino acids. Germline V CDR1 and CDR2: LGHNA, YNFKEQ. The CDR3 region is CASSQEDSQETQYF.

The rearrangement links TRBV12-3 or TRBV12-4 to TRBJ2-5; with no DNA, the TCRdb D assignment of TRBD1 cannot be verified. The CDR3 runs to 12 residues. The CDR3 here is CASRDNRETQYF.

This chain links TRBV9 with TRBJ2-2; TCRdb proposes TRBD2, but this gene call is untestable without DNA. The germline V gene has CDR1 SGDLS and CDR2 YYNGEE. The CDR3 has 15 residues. The CDR3 sequence is CASSKRETQAGELFF.